This TCR beta chain was recovered during a study of blood T cells in healthy people across ages. The study, taken as a whole, reports: Researchers judged that diversity estimates from one million T cells fell short of true values.

A second PCR, run for about 7 to 12 cycles, used a sample-barcoded 5' primer plus a J-beta primer mix. MiXCR, run by TCRdb on the 5' RACE reads, gives a single entry per CDR3 protein. The data contain hundreds of thousands of distinct CDR3 sequences, less than 60% of them seen just once; the ten biggest clones take up around 23%. In regard to this clonotype: Its antigen is as yet unknown.

Samples each had at least 5 micrograms of total RNA extracted. V was clipped by 3 bases and J by 5 bases, with 5 bases between them. The CDR3 loop spans 11 amino acids. Germline V gene lookup returns CDR1 SGDLS and CDR2 YYNGEE. The rearrangement joins TRBV9 to TRBJ1-2; D is unclear. Sequences were obtained from blood. The sequence derives from a man at least 80 years old in good health. CDR3 DNA sequence: TGTGCCAGCAGCGGATGGTATGGCTACACCTTC. It is translated as CASSGWYGYTF.